The source of this T cell receptor (beta chain) is a study of post-analysis software for immune sequencing data. The authors incorporated unique molecular identifiers into the TCR beta cDNA libraries. TCRdb redid the calling of the PCR reads with MiXCR, one entry per CDR3 protein. This repertoire shows 450,000 to 650,000 distinct CDR3 sequences, roughly 47% found once; its top ten account for 1.7%. The clonotype originates from a girl between 5 and 17 years old with multiple sclerosis. The material sequenced was blood.

CDR3 DNA: TGTGCCACCACGAGACTAGCGGGGGACGCAGATACGCAGTATTTT. Its translation: CATTRLAGDADTQYF. The V call is TRBV15, the J call TRBJ2-3, with TRBD2 matching 12 bases. Germline V lookup: CDR1 LNHNV, CDR2 YYDKDF (reference sequence). The trim removed 7 bases at V and 4 bases at J, leaving 6 bases unmatched. The CDR3 has 15 amino acids.